In this sample, the clone carrying this TCR beta chain turned up many times. The data were obtained in a study of neurological immune-mediated disorders. As to time point: longitudinal time-point 2. Blood bank volunteers in Maryland, USA, served as healthy controls. A 10-nucleotide random UMI tagged transcripts in template-switch 5'RACE cDNA synthesis. MiXCR, applied by TCRdb to the 5' RACE reads, yields one record per CDR3 protein. The sample yields approximately 30,000 distinct CDR3 sequences, 10% to 15% seen once. V lost 5 bases and J 0 bases, leaving 8 bases between the germline ends. This CDR3 is 14 amino acids long.

The rearrangement uses TRBV12-3 or TRBV12-4 and TRBJ1-5; D is uncertain. The TCR was taken from a woman in her 40s in good health. The source material was PBMCs. As DNA, the CDR3 is TGTGCCAGCAGTAAAGACCGTAGCAATCAGCCCCAGCATTTT. Amino acids: CASSKDRSNQPQHF.